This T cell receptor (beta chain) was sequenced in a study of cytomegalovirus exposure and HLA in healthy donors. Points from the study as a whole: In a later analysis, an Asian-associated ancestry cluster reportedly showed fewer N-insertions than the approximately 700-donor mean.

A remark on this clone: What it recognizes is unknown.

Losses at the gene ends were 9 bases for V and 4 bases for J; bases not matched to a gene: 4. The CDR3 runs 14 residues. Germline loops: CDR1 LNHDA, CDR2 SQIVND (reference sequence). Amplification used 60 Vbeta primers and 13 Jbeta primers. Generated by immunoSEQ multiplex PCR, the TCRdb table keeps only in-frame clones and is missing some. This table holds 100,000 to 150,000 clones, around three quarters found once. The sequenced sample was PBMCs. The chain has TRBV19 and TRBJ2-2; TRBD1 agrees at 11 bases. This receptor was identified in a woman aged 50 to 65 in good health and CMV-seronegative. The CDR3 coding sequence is TGTGCCAGCGGACAGGGGGCGGGCACCGGGGAGCTGTTTTTT. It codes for CASGQGAGTGELFF.